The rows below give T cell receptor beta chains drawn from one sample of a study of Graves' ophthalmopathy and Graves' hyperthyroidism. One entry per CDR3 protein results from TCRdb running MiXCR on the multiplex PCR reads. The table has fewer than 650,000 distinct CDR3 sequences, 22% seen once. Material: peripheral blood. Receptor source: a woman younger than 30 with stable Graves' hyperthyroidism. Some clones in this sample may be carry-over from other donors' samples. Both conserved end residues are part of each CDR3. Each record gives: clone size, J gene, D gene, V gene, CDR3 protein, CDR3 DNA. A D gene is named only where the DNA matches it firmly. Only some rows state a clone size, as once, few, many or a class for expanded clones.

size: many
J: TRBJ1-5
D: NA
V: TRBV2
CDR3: CASSESPRRNQPQHF
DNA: TGTGCCAGCAGTGAGTCGCCTAGAAGGAATCAGCCCCAGCATTTT

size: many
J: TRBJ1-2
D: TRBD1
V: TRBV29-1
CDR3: CSAQAARGKFGGYTF
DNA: TGCAGCGCGCAAGCGGCCAGGGGGAAATTCGGTGGCTACACCTTC

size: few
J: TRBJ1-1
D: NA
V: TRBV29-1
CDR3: CSVLGGGATEAFF
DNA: TGCAGCGTCCTTGGAGGAGGGGCCACTGAAGCTTTCTTT

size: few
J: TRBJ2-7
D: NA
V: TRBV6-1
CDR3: CASSEALSSYEQYF
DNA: TGTGCCAGCAGTGAAGCGCTCAGCTCCTACGAGCAGTACTTC

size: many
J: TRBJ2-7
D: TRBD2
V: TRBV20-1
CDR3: CSARGTRSYEQYF
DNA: TGCAGTGCTAGAGGGACTAGATCCTACGAGCAGTACTTC

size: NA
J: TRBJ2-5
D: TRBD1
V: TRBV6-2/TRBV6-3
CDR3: CASSYGIDRAQETQYF
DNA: TGTGCCAGCAGTTACGGAATCGACAGGGCCCAAGAGACCCAGTACTTC

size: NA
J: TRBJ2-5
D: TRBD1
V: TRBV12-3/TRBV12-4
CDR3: CASSPGQGTWTQYF
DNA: TGTGCCAGCAGTCCGGGACAGGGGACATGGACCCAGTACTTC

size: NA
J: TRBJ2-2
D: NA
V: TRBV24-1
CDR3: CATSDLLGEAGELFF
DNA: TGTGCCACCAGTGATTTGCTCGGGGAGGCCGGGGAGCTGTTTTTT

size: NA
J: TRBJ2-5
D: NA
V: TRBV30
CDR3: CAWSVRTEETQYF
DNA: TGTGCCTGGAGTGTACGGACAGAAGAGACCCAGTACTTC

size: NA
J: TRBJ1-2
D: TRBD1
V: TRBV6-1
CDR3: CASSQHRTDRDYGYTF
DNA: TGTGCCAGCAGTCAACACAGAACGGACAGGGACTATGGCTACACCTTC

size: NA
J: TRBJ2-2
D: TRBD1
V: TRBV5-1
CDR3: CASSLVQGAQTGELFF
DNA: TGCGCCAGCAGCTTGGTTCAGGGGGCCCAAACCGGGGAGCTGTTTTTT

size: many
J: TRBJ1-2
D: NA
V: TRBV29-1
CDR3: CSVGGGGFYGYTF
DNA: TGCAGCGTTGGAGGGGGGGGTTTCTATGGCTACACCTTC